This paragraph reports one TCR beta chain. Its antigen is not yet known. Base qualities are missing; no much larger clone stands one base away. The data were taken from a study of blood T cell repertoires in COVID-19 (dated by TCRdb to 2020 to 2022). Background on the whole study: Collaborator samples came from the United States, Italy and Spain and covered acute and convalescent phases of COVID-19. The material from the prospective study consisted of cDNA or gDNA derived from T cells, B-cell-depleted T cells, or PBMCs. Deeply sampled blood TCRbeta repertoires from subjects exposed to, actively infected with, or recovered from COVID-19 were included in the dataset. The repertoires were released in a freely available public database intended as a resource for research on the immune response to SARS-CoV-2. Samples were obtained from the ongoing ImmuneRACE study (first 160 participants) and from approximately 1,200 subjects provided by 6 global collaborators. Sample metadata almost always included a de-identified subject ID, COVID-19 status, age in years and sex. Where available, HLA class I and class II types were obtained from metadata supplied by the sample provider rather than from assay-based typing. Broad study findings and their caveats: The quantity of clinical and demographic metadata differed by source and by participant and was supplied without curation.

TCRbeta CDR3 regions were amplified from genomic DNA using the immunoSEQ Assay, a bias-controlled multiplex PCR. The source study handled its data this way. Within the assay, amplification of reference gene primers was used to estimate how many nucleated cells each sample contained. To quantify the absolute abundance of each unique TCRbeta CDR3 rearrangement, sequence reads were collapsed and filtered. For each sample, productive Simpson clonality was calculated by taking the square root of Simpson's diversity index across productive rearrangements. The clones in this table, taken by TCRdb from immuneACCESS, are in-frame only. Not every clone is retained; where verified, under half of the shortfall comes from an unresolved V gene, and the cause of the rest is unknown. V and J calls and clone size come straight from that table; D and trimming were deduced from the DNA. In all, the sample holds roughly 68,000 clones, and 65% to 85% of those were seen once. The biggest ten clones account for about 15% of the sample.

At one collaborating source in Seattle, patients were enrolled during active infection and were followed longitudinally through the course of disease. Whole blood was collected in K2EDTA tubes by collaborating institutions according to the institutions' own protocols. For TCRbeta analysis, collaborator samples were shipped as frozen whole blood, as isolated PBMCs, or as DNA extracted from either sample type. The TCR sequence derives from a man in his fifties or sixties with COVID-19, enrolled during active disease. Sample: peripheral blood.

For the CDR3, the sequence is CASSLEGTGRAYEQYF. In nucleotide form, the sequence is TGTGCCAGCAGCTTAGAGGGGACAGGCCGCGCCTACGAGCAGTACTTC. The chain is made from TRBV7-9 and TRBJ2-7, and TRBD1 aligns with 8 junction nucleotides. Per the germline V gene (reference sequence), SEHNR is the CDR1 and FQNEAQ is the CDR2. Including the terminal cysteine and phenylalanine, the CDR3 comprises 16 residues. Kept here is only the CDR3 DNA, which spans 48 bases and is read in frame from base 1. Trimming accounts for 1 base at V and 2 bases at J, while the number of junction bases matched to no gene is 7.